A single T cell receptor (beta chain) is shown here with its context. At one of its ends the junction is not consistent with the germline gene, which may arise from a read error. Method: immunoSEQ multiplex PCR; TCRdb's copy keeps in-frame clones and lacks some. The sample contains fewer than 500,000 clones, about 93% of which appear only once. Per the germline V gene, CDR1 is SQVTM and CDR2 is ANQGSEA. This CDR3 contains 16 residues. The sample belongs to a study of control samples from healthy donors and cancer patients. The sample taken for sequencing was PBMCs. The TCR originated in a man aged 35-49 years with head and neck cancer. The V gene is TRBV29-1, the J gene TRBJ1-4, with 10 bases fitting TRBD1. The CDR3 DNA reads as TGCAGCGTCGAAGTACGGGGGACAGGGGAATATGAAAAACTGTTTTTT. Translating it yields CSVEVRGTGEYEKLFF.